This T cell receptor beta chain was captured in a study of regulatory T cells in long-lasting Graves disease. Whole-study context: The study counted Graves' disease as persistent given over 5 years of antithyroid drugs and positive TSH receptor antibodies. Regarding the study as a whole: Investigators studied peripheral blood only, not thyroid tissue.

Time point: persistent/refractory GD, antithyroid drugs over 5 years with positive TRAb. PBMCs provided the RNA from which the TCR library was made. iRepertoire HTBI primers and Arm-PCR of CDR3 regions built TCR beta libraries. MiXCR, run by TCRdb on the multiplex PCR reads, gives a single entry per CDR3 protein. The data contain some 440,000 distinct CDR3 sequences, about 20% of them singletons. On this clonotype itself: Its target is unknown.

The source of this sequence is a female donor with Graves disease. The input for sequencing was peripheral blood mononuclear cells (PBMCs), taken when the disease was refractory, from a patient treated with antithyroid drugs.

The CDR3, as DNA: TGTGCCAGCAGCCGACAGGTCCCCTATGGCTACACCTTC. It is translated as CASSRQVPYGYTF. The V gene is TRBV6-1, the J gene TRBJ1-2, with D tentatively TRBD1 (6 bases). CDR3 length: 13 amino acids. V shed 6 bases and J shed 4 bases, with 12 bases lying between them. Germline assignment: CDR1 MNHNS and CDR2 SASEGT.